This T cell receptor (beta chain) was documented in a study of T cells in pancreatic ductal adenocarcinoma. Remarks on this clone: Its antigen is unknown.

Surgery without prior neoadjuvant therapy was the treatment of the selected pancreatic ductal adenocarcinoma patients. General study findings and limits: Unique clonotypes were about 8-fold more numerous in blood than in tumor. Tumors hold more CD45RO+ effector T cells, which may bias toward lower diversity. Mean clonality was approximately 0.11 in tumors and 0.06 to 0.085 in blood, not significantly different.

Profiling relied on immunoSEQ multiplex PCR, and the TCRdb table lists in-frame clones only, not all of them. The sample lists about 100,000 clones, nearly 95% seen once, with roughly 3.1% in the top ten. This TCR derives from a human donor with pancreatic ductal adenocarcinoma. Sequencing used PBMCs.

CDR3 DNA: TGTGCCAGCAGCTTAGTAGGGGATAGCACCAATGAGCAGTTCTTC. It yields the protein CASSLVGDSTNEQFF. The chain uses TRBV7-6 and TRBJ2-1; D might be TRBD1 (5 bases). Deletions cut 1 base from V and 6 bases from J, with 13 bases between. Per germline, CDR1 SGHVS and CDR2 FNYEAQ. This CDR3 has 15 residues. Using reference TRBV7-6 and TRBJ2-1 for the parts outside the CDR3, the full variable domain is GAGVSQSPRYKVTKRGQDVALRCDPISGHVSLYWYRQALGQGPEFLTYFNYEAQQDKSGLPNDRFSAERPEGSISTLTIQRTEQRDSAMYRCASSLVGDSTNEQFFGPGTRLTVL.